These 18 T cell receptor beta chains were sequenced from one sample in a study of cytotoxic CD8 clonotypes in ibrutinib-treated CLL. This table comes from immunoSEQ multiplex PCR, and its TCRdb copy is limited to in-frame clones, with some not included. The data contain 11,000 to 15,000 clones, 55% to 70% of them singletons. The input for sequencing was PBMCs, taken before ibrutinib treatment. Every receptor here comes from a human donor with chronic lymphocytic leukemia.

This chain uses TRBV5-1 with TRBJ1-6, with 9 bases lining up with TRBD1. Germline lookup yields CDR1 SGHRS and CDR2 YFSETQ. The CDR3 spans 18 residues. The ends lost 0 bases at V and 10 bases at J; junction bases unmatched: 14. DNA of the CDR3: TGCGCCAGCAGCTTGGGGCCAGAATACAGGGGGCAGGGGTCACCCCTCCACTTT. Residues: CASSLGPEYRGQGSPLHF.

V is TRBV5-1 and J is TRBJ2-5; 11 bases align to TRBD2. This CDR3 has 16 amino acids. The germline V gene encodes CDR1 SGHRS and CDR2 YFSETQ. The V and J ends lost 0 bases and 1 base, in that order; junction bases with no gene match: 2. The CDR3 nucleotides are TGCGCCAGCAGCTTGGCCGGGACTAGCGGCCAAGAGACCCAGTACTTC. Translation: CASSLAGTSGQETQYF. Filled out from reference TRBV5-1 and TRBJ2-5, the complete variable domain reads KAGVTQTPRYLIKTRGQQVTLSCSPISGHRSVSWYQQTPGQGLQFLFEYFSETQRNKGNFPGRFSGRQFSNSRSEMNVSTLELGDSALYLCASSLAGTSGQETQYFGPGTRLLVL.

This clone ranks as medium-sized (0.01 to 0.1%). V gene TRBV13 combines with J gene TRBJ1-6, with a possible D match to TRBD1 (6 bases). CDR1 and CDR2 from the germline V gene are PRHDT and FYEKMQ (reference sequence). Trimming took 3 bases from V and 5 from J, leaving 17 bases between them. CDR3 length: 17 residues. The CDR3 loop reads CASSFLRGSENNSPLHF. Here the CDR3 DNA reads TGTGCCAGCAGCTTTTTAAGGGGGTCGGAGAATAATTCACCCCTCCACTTT. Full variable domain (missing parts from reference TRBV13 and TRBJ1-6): AAGVIQSPRHLIKEKRETATLKCYPIPRHDTVYWYQQGPGQDPQFLISFYEKMQSDKGSIPDRFSAQQFSDYHSELNMSSLELGDSALYFCASSFLRGSENNSPLHFGNGTRLTVT.

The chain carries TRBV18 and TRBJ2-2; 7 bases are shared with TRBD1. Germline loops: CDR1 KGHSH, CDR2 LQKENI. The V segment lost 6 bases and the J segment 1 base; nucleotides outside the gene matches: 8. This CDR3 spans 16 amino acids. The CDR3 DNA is TGTGCCAGCTCCCCCAGGGGACAGAGGAACACCGGGGAGCTGTTTTTT. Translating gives CASSPRGQRNTGELFF. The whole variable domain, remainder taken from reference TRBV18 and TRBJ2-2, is NAGVMQNPRHLVRRRGQEARLRCSPMKGHSHVYWYRQLPEEGLKFMVYLQKENIIDESGMPKERFSAEFPKEGPSILRIQQVVRGDSAAYFCASSPRGQRNTGELFFGEGSRLTVL.

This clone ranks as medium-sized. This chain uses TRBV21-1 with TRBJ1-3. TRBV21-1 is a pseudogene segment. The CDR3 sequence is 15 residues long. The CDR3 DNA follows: TGTGCCAGCATCCTCCGACGGATCTCTGGAAACACCATATATTTT. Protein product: CASILRRISGNTIYF.

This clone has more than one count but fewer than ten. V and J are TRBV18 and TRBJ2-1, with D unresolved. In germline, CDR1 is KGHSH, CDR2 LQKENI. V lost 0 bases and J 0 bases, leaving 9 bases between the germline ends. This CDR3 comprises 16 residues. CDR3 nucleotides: TGTGCCAGCTCACCACCTCAGGCCCACTCCTACAATGAGCAGTTCTTC. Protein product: CASSPPQAHSYNEQFF.

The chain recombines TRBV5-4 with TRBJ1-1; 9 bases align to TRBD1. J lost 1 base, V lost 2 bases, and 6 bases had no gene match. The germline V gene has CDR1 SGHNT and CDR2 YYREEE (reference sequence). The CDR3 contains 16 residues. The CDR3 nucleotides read TGTGCCAGCAGCTTTAACAGGGGGCTGGAGAACACTGAAGCTTTCTTT. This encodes CASSFNRGLENTEAFF.

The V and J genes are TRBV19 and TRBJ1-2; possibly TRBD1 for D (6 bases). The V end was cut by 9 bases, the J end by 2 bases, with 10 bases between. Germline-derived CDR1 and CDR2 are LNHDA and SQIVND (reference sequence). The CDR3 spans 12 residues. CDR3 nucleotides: TGTGCCAGCTCAGACAGGAACTATGGCTACACCTTC. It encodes CASSDRNYGYTF.

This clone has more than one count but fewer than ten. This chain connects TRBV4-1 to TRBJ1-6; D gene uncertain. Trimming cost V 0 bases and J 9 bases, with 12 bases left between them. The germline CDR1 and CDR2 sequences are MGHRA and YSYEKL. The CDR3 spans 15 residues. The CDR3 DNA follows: TGCGCCAGCAGCCAAGATCATGGAGAGCGTTCACCCCTCCACTTT. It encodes CASSQDHGERSPLHF.

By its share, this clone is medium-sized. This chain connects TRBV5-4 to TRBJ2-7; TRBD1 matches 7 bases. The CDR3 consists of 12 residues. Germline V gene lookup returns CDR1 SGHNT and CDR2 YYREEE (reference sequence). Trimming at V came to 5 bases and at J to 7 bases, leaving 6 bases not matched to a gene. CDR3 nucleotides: TGTGCCAGCAGACAGACAGGGAGTGAGCAGTACTTC. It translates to CASRQTGSEQYF.

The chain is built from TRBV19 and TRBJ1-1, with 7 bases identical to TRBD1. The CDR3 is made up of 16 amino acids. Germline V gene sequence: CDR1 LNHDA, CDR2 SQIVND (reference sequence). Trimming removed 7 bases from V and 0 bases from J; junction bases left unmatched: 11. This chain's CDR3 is CASTERTRGVNTEAFF. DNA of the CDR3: TGTGCCAGTACCGAAAGGACCAGGGGGGTGAACACTGAAGCTTTCTTT.

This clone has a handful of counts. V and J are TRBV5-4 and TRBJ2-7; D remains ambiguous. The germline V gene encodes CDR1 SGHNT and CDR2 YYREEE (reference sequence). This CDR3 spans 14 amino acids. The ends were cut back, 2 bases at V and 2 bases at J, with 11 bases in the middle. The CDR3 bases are TGTGCCAGCAGCTTTGACACCTCTACCTACGAGCAGTACTTC. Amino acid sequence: CASSFDTSTYEQYF.

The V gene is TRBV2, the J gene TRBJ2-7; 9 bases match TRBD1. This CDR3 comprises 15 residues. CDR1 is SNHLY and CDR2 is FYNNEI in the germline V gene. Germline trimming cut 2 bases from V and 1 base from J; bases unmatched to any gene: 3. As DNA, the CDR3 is TGTGCCAGCAGTGAACAGGACAGGGGTTCCTACGAGCAGTACTTC. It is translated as CASSEQDRGSYEQYF.

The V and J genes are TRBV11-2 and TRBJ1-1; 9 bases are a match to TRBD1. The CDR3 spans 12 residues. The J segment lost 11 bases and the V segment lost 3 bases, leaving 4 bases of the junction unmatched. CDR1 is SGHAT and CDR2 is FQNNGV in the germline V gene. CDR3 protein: CASSFSQGAAFF. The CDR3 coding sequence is TGTGCCAGCAGCTTCTCACAGGGGGCGGCTTTCTTT.

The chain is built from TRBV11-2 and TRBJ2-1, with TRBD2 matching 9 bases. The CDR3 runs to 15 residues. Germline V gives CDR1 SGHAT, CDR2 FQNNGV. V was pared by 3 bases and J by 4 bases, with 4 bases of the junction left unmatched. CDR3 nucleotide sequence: TGTGCCAGCAGCTTGGTGGCGGGGGGGTACAATGAGCAGTTCTTC. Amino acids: CASSLVAGGYNEQFF.

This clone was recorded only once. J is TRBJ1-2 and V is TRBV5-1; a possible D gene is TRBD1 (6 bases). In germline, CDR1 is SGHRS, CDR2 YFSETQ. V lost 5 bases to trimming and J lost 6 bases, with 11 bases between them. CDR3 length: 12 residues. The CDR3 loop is CASRGDNDGYTF. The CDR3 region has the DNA TGCGCCAGCAGGGGGGACAACGATGGCTACACCTTC.

CDR3 in amino acids: CASLGITGYEQYF. DNA for the CDR3: TGTGCCAGCCTCGGGATCACGGGTTACGAGCAGTACTTC. This rearrangement joins TRBV11-3 to TRBJ2-7; D might be TRBD2 (5 bases). CDR3 length: 13 amino acids. CDR1 is SGHNT and CDR2 is YENEEA in the germline V gene. The V gene lost 8 bases and the J gene lost 4 bases, with 15 bases spanning the gap.

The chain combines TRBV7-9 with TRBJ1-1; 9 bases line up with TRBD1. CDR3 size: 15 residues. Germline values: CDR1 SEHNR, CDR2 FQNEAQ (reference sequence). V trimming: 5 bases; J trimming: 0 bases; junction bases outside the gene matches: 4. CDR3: CASSEGQGMNTEAFF. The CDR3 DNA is TGTGCCAGCAGCGAGGGACAGGGAATGAACACTGAAGCTTTCTTT.